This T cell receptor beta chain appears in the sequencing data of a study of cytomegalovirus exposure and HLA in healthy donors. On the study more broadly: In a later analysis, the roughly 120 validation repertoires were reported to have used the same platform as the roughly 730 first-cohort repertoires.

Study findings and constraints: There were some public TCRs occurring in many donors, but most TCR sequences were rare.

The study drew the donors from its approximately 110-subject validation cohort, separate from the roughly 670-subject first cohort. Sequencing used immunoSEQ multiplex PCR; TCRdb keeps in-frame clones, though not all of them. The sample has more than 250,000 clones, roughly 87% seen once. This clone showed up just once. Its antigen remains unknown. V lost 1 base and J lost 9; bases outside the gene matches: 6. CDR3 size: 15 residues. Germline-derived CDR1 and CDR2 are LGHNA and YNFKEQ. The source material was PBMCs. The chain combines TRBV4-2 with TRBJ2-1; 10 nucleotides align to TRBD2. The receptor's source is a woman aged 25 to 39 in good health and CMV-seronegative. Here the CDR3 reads CASSQANLAGVEQFF. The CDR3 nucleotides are TGTGCCAGCAGCCAAGCGAATCTAGCGGGAGTTGAGCAGTTCTTC.